The clone carrying this T cell receptor beta chain was recorded a few times. The antigen is undetermined. These data belong to a study of T cell repertoires in cytomegalovirus infection. General study points: The response measured ex vivo was dominated by TCR beta clonotypes (HLA-C-restricted and CMV-specific).

The germline V gene has CDR1 SEHNR and CDR2 FQNEAQ (reference sequence). The V gene end was trimmed by 4 bases and the J gene end by 12 bases; junction bases not matched to a gene: 17. The CDR3 has 16 residues. TCRdb used MiXCR to reprocess the reads, holding one entry per CDR3 protein. The table lists around 350,000 distinct CDR3 sequences, 15% to 20% of them singletons, with approximately 10% in the top ten. Sequenced material: PBMCs. The clonotype originates from a human donor in good health (CMV status not recorded). Some clones in this sample may be carry-over from other donors' samples. V and J are TRBV7-9 and TRBJ2-3; 9 bases align to TRBD2. The CDR3 DNA is TGTGCCAGCAGCTACTGGTATAGCGGGAGCGGTAATTCCCAGTATTTT. Encoded protein: CASSYWYSGSGNSQYF.